In this sample, the clone carrying this TCR beta chain turned up a few times. The study ran its PCR with 60 Vbeta and 13 Jbeta primers. Using immunoSEQ multiplex PCR, the repertoire was profiled, and TCRdb retains in-frame clones only, with some absent. The sample yields some 140,000 clones, roughly 77% seen once. The record originates from a study of cytomegalovirus exposure and HLA in healthy donors. Healthy bone marrow donors formed the donor group. The TCR comes from a female donor in good health and CMV-seronegative. The sequenced sample consisted of PBMCs.

The CDR3 DNA sequence: TGTGCCAGCAGCTTACTGGCTGGGGCCGGATCTTTGAACACTGAAGCTTTCTTT. This gives the protein CASSLLAGAGSLNTEAFF. The chain recombines TRBV7-9 with TRBJ1-1, with D perhaps matching TRBD1 (5 bases). This CDR3 spans 18 amino acids. The V end was cut by 2 bases, the J end by 0 bases, with 19 bases between. Germline V gene data show CDR1 as SEHNR and CDR2 as FQNEAQ (reference sequence). Looking up the rest from reference TRBV7-9 and TRBJ1-1 gives the full variable domain: DTGVSQNPRHKITKRGQNVTFRCDPISEHNRLYWYRQTLGQGPEFLTYFQNEAQLEKSRLLSDRFSAERPKGSFSTLEIQRTEQGDSAMYLCASSLLAGAGSLNTEAFFGQGTRLTVV.